Below, 25 T cell receptor beta chains from the same sample are listed, as sequenced in a study of blood T cell repertoires in COVID-19 (dated by TCRdb to about 2020). The library was generated by the immunoSEQ multiplex PCR assay. TCRdb's version of the immuneACCESS table is confined to in-frame rearrangements and falls short of the full clone set. An unresolved V gene accounts for under half of the shortfall where checked; the remainder is of unknown origin. In this sample the table shows 80,000 or so clones, 75% to 90% of which occur a single time. The ten largest make up roughly 4.8% of the sample. The sequencing sample was made of peripheral blood. The origin of the receptors is a woman in her 70s with acute or convalescent COVID-19.

CDR3 sequence (DNA): TGTGCCAGCAGCGTACAAGGGACAGTCGACCCGACTGGGGCCAACGTCCTGACTTTC. It codes for CASSVQGTVDPTGANVLTF. The V call is TRBV5-4, the J call TRBJ2-6; 7 bases are a match to TRBD1. V shed 4 bases, J shed 2 bases, and the junction held 15 bases outside the gene matches. Germline V CDR1 and CDR2: SGHNT, YYREEE (reference sequence). The CDR3 sequence is 19 residues long.

V and J are TRBV19 and TRBJ1-2; 7 bases align to TRBD1. CDR1 is LNHDA, CDR2 SQIVND, per germline (reference sequence). The CDR3 runs 15 residues. With V trimmed by 1 base and J by 4 bases, 6 bases remained unmatched. CDR3 in DNA: TGTGCCAGTAGTATAGTAGGGGACAGATTCTATGGCTACACCTTC. This encodes CASSIVGDRFYGYTF.

The V call is TRBV4-1, the J call TRBJ1-5; D is possibly TRBD1 (5 bases). Per germline, CDR1 MGHRA and CDR2 YSYEKL. The CDR3 runs to 16 residues. With 2 bases removed from V and 7 bases from J, the gap between germline ends came to 18 bases. The CDR3 loop reads CASSQQGVASEQPQHF. The CDR3 DNA follows: TGCGCCAGCAGCCAACAAGGGGTGGCCTCCGAGCAGCCCCAGCATTTT.

V usage is TRBV9 and J usage is TRBJ1-1, with 9 nucleotides matching TRBD1. Germline assignment: CDR1 SGDLS and CDR2 YYNGEE. V was pared by 0 bases and J by 7 bases, with 4 bases of the junction left unmatched. This CDR3 has 14 residues. CDR3 amino acids: CASSVEGTGIEAFF. The CDR3 DNA sequence: TGTGCCAGCAGCGTAGAAGGGACAGGGATTGAAGCTTTCTTT.

This chain uses TRBV5-4 with TRBJ2-2; 14 bases align to TRBD2. Germline CDR1 SGHNT, CDR2 YYREEE (reference sequence). The V segment lost 4 bases and the J segment 0 bases; nucleotides outside the gene matches: 8. The CDR3 contains 19 residues. The DNA of the CDR3 is TGTGCCAGCAGCCTCAGACTAGCGGGGGGGCTTCCGAACACCGGGGAGCTGTTTTTT. Amino acid sequence: CASSLRLAGGLPNTGELFF.

In nucleotides, the CDR3 is TGTGCCAGCAGCTCGGGGGGGTATGGCTACACCTTC. It yields the protein CASSSGGYGYTF. The genes are TRBV6-6 and TRBJ1-2; D possibly corresponds to TRBD1 (5 bases). The V and J ends lost 6 bases and 5 bases respectively, with 10 bases between them. CDR3 length: 12 residues. The germline gives CDR1 MNHNY, CDR2 SVGAGI (reference sequence).

The chain carries TRBV4-1 and TRBJ2-3; TRBD2 matches at 9 bases. CDR3 length equals 16 residues. V shed 5 bases and J 1 base; nucleotides not matched to a gene: 7. Germline assignment: CDR1 MGHRA and CDR2 YSYEKL. This CDR3 reads CASSSTTSGGTDTQYF. In DNA, the CDR3 is TGCGCCAGCAGCTCTACGACTAGCGGTGGCACAGATACGCAGTATTTT.

The gene calls are TRBV11-2 and TRBJ1-1; 7 positions match TRBD1. V shed 2 bases and J 5 bases; nucleotides not matched to a gene: 5. The CDR3 loop spans 14 amino acids. Germline V gene lookup returns CDR1 SGHAT and CDR2 FQNNGV. CDR3: CASSLNYRGTEAFF. The CDR3 bases are TGTGCCAGCAGCTTAAATTACAGGGGAACTGAAGCTTTCTTT.

The rearrangement uses TRBV7-9 and TRBJ2-3; D is perhaps TRBD1 (7 bases). From germline, CDR1 is SEHNR and CDR2 FQNEAQ (reference sequence). Trimming took off 6 bases at V and 2 bases at J, with 12 bases between the two ends. The CDR3 extends over 14 amino acids. The CDR3 sequence: CASREGAITDTQYF. CDR3 coding DNA: TGTGCCAGCAGGGAGGGGGCCATCACAGATACGCAGTATTTT.

The J gene is TRBJ1-6, the V gene TRBV10-2; 8 nucleotides agree with TRBD1. Germline V gives CDR1 WSHSY, CDR2 SAAADI. The CDR3 has 17 amino acids. Germline trimming cut 6 bases from V and 0 bases from J; bases unmatched to any gene: 7. The CDR3 reads CASRGQELSSYNSPLHF. Written as DNA, the CDR3 is TGCGCCAGCAGGGGACAGGAACTGAGCTCCTATAATTCACCCCTCCACTTT.

The chain has TRBV6-1 and TRBJ1-5; 7 bases agree with TRBD1. This CDR3 region has 14 residues. Germline assignment: CDR1 MNHNS and CDR2 SASEGT. Unmatched junction bases numbered 6, after V lost 6 bases and J lost 4 bases. The DNA of the CDR3 is TGTGCCAGCAGACCCGGGACAGTGAATCAGCCCCAGCATTTT. It is translated as CASRPGTVNQPQHF.

This clone was recorded a few times. V is TRBV6-5 and J is TRBJ1-1; D is ambiguous. Between the trimmed V and J ends, which lost 4 bases and 3 bases, there was a span of 9 bases. This CDR3 spans 13 amino acids. Per the germline V gene, CDR1 is MNHEY and CDR2 is SVGAGI. CDR3 in DNA: TGTGCCAGCAGTTTTCGACGGGACACTGAAGCTTTCTTT. Its translation: CASSFRRDTEAFF.

The chain is built from TRBV9 and TRBJ1-2; D ambiguous. Germline CDR1 and CDR2: SGDLS and YYNGEE. The CDR3 is 14 amino acids. V was cut by 3 bases and J by 5 bases, with 14 bases left in between. The chain's CDR3 is CASSATDGEYGYTF. CDR3 nucleotide sequence: TGTGCCAGCAGCGCCACGGACGGGGAGTATGGCTACACCTTC.

The chain recombines TRBV19 with TRBJ2-7; TRBD1 agrees at 7 bases. This CDR3 comprises 15 residues. CDR1 is LNHDA, CDR2 SQIVND, per germline (reference sequence). The V and J ends lost 6 bases and 3 bases, in that order; junction bases with no gene match: 11. CDR3 in amino acids: CASSTPGTDHYEQYF. DNA of the CDR3: TGTGCCAGTAGCACCCCCGGGACAGATCACTACGAGCAGTACTTC.

The V call is TRBV7-8, the J call TRBJ2-7, with 8 bases matching TRBD1. The germline gives CDR1 SGHVS, CDR2 FQNEAQ. The length of the CDR3 is 16 residues. J gave up 3 bases and V 1 base, and 8 bases lay outside the gene matches. CDR3 sequence (DNA): TGTGCCAGCAGCTTAGTTGGTGGGACAGGAATCTACGAGCAGTACTTC. Residues: CASSLVGGTGIYEQYF.

This clone has only a few counts. The rearrangement uses TRBV5-5 and TRBJ1-6, with D tentatively TRBD1 (6 bases). V gave up 4 bases and J gave up 10 bases, with 15 bases separating them. This CDR3 region has 14 residues. CDR1 and CDR2 from the germline V gene are SGHKS and YYEKEE (reference sequence). CDR3: CASSKAGVGSPLHF. CDR3 DNA: TGTGCCAGCAGCAAAGCAGGGGTGGGCTCACCCCTCCACTTT.

This chain links TRBV5-4 with TRBJ2-5, with 7 bases aligning to TRBD2. The junction had 8 bases not matched to a gene; V was cut back by 1 base and J by 5 bases. This CDR3 is built from 15 residues. Germline CDR1 SGHNT, CDR2 YYREEE (reference sequence). CDR3 in amino acids: CASSLRGGHLETQYF. The CDR3 DNA sequence: TGTGCCAGCAGCTTGCGCGGGGGTCATTTGGAGACCCAGTACTTC.

The chain couples TRBV6-6 to TRBJ2-2; 9 nucleotides match TRBD2. Germline V gene lookup returns CDR1 MNHNY and CDR2 SVGAGI (reference sequence). This CDR3 spans 15 amino acids. Trimming cost V 3 bases and J 8 bases; bases outside gene matches: 7. CDR3: CASSYSGGLPGELFF. In nucleotides, the CDR3 is TGTGCCAGCAGTTATAGCGGGGGCCTCCCTGGGGAGCTGTTTTTT.

This clone was found once. The gene calls are TRBV19 and TRBJ2-2, with TRBD1 identical over 7 bases. The ends lost 0 bases at V and 5 bases at J; junction bases unmatched: 6. This CDR3 has 16 residues. Germline V gives CDR1 LNHDA, CDR2 SQIVND (reference sequence). The CDR3 region is CASSIEGQSGTGELFF. The CDR3 DNA follows: TGTGCCAGTAGTATAGAGGGACAGTCGGGAACCGGGGAGCTGTTTTTT.

V is TRBV3-1 (or the pseudogene TRBV3-2) and J is TRBJ2-3; 7 bases agree with TRBD1. Germline CDR1 LGHDT, CDR2 YNNKEL (reference sequence). The junction had 9 bases not matched to a gene; V was cut back by 4 bases and J by 5 bases. This CDR3 is 15 amino acids long. CDR3: CASSLARTGEDTQYF. The CDR3 coding sequence is TGTGCCAGCAGCCTGGCGCGTACAGGGGAAGATACGCAGTATTTT.

J is TRBJ1-2 and V is TRBV4-3; weak D call: TRBD1 (5 bases). Per germline, CDR1 LGHNA and CDR2 YSLEER. V lost 1 base to trimming and J lost 0 bases, with 9 bases between them. This CDR3 has 15 amino acids. CDR3 sequence reads: CASSQAKGANYGYTF. CDR3 bases: TGCGCCAGCAGCCAAGCAAAAGGGGCTAACTATGGCTACACCTTC.

This chain links TRBV2 with TRBJ1-6; no reliable D call. V gave up 7 bases and J gave up 0 bases, with 13 bases separating them. The CDR3 covers 16 residues. Looked up from germline, CDR1 is SNHLY and CDR2 is FYNNEI. CDR3 in DNA: TGTGCCAGCACCGAACATGGGAGCTCCTATAATTCACCCCTCCACTTT. Translated, it gives CASTEHGSSYNSPLHF.

V and J are TRBV9 and TRBJ2-2; the D gene is possibly TRBD2 (5 bases). V lost 4 bases, J lost 3 bases, and 13 bases lay in between. This CDR3 is built from 15 residues. CDR1 is SGDLS, CDR2 YYNGEE, per germline. CDR3 loop: CASSRWAGDTGELFF. The CDR3 DNA is TGTGCCAGCAGCCGATGGGCGGGTGACACCGGGGAGCTGTTTTTT. Looking up the rest from reference TRBV9 and TRBJ2-2 gives the full variable domain: DSGVTQTPKHLITATGQRVTLRCSPRSGDLSVYWYQQSLDQGLQFLIQYYNGEERAKGNILERFSAQQFPDLHSELNLSSLELGDSALYFCASSRWAGDTGELFFGEGSRLTVL.

The chain recombines TRBV5-1 with TRBJ1-1; TRBD1 agrees at 7 bases. There are 15 residues in the CDR3. The germline V gene encodes CDR1 SGHRS and CDR2 YFSETQ. J was trimmed by 2 bases and V by 4 bases; bases with no gene match: 8. The CDR3 sequence: CASSRETGQNTEAFF. The CDR3 nucleotides read TGCGCCAGCAGCCGTGAGACAGGGCAAAACACTGAAGCTTTCTTT.

CDR3: CSVEAGRGMNTEAFF. CDR3 bases: TGCAGCGTTGAGGCAGGCCGAGGGATGAACACTGAAGCTTTCTTT. The chain has TRBV29-1 and TRBJ1-1; D uncertain. V dropped 3 bases and J dropped 0 bases, with 14 bases sitting between them. CDR1 and CDR2 (germline): SQVTM, ANQGSEA. The CDR3 is 15 residues long.